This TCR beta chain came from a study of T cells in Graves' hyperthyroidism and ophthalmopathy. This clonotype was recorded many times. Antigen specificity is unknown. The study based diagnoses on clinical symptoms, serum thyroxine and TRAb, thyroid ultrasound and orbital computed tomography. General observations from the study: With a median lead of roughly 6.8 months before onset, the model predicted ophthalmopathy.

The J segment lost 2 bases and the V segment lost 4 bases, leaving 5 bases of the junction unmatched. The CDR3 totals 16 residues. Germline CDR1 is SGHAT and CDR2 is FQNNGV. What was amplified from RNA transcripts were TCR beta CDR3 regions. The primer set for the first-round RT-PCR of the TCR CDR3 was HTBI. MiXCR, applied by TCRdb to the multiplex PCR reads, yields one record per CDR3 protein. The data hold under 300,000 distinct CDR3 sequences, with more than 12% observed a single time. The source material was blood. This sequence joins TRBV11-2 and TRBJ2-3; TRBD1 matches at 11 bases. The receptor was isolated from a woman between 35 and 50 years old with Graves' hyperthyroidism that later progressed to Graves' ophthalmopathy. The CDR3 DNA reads TGTGCCAGCAGCTCCGGGACAGGGGGGACCACAGATACGCAGTATTTT. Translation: CASSSGTGGTTDTQYF.